The entry that follows covers one TCR beta chain sequence. The antigen is not known. The data are from a study of OX40 agonist ivuxolimab in advanced cancers. Study details: Six ivuxolimab dose levels, 0.01 to 10 mg/kg, were given intravenously every 2 weeks.

The CDR3 covers 13 residues. V shed 6 bases and J shed 0 bases, with 7 bases lying between them. Assay: immunoSEQ multiplex PCR; the TCRdb copy retains only in-frame clones and omits some. The profile shows roughly 34,000 clones, 84% of them singletons. Study results and caveats: Normalized T-cell clonal expansion was also low in some nonresponders. Clones of CD4+ and CD8+ blood T cells grew by week 6 at doses of 0.1 to 3.0 mg/kg.

The input for sequencing was CD4+ or CD8+ T cells sorted from blood, taken in a trial of the OX40 agonist ivuxolimab. The chain combines TRBV6-7 with TRBJ2-3; D is possibly TRBD2 (5 bases). TRBV6-7 is an ORF, with its function uncertain. This TCR derives from an adult with an advanced solid tumor such as melanoma, head and neck, liver or kidney cancer. The DNA for the CDR3 is TGTGCCAGCAGACTAGAGAGCACAGATACGCAGTATTTT. As protein: CASRLESTDTQYF.